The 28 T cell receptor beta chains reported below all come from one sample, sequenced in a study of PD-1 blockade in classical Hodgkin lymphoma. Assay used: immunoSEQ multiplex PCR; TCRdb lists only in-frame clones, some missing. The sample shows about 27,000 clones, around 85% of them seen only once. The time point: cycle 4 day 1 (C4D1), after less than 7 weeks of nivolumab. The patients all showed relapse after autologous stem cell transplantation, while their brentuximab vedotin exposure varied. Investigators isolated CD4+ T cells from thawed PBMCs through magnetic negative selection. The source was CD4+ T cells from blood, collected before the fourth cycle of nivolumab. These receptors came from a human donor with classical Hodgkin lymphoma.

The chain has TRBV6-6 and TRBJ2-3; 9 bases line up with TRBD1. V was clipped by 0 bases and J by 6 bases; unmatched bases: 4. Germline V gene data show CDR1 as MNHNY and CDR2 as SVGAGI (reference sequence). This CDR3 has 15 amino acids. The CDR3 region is CASSYSGQGADTQYF. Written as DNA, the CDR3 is TGTGCCAGCAGTTACTCGGGACAGGGAGCGGATACGCAGTATTTT.

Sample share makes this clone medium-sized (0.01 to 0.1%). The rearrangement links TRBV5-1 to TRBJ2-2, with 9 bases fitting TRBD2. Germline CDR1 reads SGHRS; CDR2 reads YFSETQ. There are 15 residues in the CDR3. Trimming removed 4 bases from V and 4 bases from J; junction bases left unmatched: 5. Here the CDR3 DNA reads TGCGCCAGCAGCGTGGCGGGAGGGACCACCGGGGAGCTGTTTTTT. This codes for CASSVAGGTTGELFF. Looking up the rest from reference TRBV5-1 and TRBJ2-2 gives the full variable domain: KAGVTQTPRYLIKTRGQQVTLSCSPISGHRSVSWYQQTPGQGLQFLFEYFSETQRNKGNFPGRFSGRQFSNSRSEMNVSTLELGDSALYLCASSVAGGTTGELFFGEGSRLTVL.

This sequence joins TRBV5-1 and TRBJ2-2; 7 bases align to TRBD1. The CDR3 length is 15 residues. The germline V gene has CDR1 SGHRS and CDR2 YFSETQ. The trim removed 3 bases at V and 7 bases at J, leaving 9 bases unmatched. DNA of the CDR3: TGCGCCAGCAGCTCCGACAGGGTTGGTATCGGGGAGCTGTTTTTT. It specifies CASSSDRVGIGELFF.

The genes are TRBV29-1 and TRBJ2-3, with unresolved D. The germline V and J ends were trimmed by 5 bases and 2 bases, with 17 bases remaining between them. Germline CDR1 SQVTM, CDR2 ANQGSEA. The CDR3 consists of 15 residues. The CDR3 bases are TGCAGCGTTTTTGCAAGGGTGGGAAACACAGATACGCAGTATTTT. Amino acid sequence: CSVFARVGNTDTQYF.

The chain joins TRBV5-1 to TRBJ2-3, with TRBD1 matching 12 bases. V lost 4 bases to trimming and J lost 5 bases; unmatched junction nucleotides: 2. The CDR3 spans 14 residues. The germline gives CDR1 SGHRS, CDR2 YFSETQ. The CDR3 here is CASSGTGGGDTQYF. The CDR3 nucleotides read TGCGCCAGCAGCGGGACAGGGGGCGGAGATACGCAGTATTTT.

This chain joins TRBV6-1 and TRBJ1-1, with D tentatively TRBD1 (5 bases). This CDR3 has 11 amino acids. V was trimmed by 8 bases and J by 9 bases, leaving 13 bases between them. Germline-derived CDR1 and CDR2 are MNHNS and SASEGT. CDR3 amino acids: CASLKDSQAFF. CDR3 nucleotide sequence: TGTGCCAGCCTCAAAGACAGCCAAGCTTTCTTT.

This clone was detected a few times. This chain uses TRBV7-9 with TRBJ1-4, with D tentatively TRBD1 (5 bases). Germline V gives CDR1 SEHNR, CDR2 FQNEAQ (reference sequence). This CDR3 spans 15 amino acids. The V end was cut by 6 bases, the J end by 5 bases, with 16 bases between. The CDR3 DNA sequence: TGTGCCAGCAGGCGACAAGGGACCTCGAATGAAAAACTGTTTTTT. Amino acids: CASRRQGTSNEKLFF.

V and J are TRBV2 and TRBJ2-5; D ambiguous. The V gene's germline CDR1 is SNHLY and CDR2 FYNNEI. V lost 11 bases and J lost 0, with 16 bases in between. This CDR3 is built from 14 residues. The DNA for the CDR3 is TGTGCCTCTTCAAAGGTGCGGAACCAAGAGACCCAGTACTTC. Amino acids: CASSKVRNQETQYF.

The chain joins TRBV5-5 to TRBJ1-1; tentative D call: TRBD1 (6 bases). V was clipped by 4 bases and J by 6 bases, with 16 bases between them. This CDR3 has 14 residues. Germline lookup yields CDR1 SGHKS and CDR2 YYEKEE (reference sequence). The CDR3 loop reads CASSPIPDRSEAFF. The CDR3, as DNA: TGTGCCAGCAGCCCAATTCCCGACAGGTCTGAAGCTTTCTTT.

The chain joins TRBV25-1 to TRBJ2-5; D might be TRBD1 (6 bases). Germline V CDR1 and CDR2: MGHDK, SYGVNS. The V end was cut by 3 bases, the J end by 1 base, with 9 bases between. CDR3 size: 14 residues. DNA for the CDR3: TGTGCCAGCAGTGATCTGGGGGCCCAAGAGACCCAGTACTTC. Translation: CASSDLGAQETQYF.

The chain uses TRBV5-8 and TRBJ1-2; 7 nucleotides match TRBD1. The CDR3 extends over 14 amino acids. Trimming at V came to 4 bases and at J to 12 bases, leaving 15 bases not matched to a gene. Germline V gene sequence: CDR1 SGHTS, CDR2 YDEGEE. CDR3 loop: CASSPRQGRVRDTF. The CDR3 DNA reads TGTGCCAGCAGCCCGCGACAGGGTAGGGTCCGGGACACCTTC.

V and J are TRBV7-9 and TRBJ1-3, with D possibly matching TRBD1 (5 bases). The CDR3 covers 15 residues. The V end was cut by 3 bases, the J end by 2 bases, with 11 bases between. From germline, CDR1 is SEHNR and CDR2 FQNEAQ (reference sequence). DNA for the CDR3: TGTGCCAGCAGCTTGCCAGGGATTACTGGAAACACCATATATTTT. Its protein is CASSLPGITGNTIYF.

The CDR3 is CASSQSGQGNEKLFF. CDR3 DNA: TGTGCCAGCAGTCAATCGGGACAGGGGAATGAAAAACTGTTTTTT. The V and J genes are TRBV11-1 and TRBJ1-4; 10 nucleotides line up with TRBD1. The germline CDR1 and CDR2 sequences are SGHAT and FQDESV (reference sequence). CDR3 size: 15 residues. With 6 bases clipped from V and 5 bases from J, the junction kept 6 bases outside the gene matches.

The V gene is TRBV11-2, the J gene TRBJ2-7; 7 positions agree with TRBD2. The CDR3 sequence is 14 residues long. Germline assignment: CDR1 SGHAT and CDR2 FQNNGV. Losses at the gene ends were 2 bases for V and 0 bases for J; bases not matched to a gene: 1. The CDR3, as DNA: TGTGCCAGCAGCTTAAGCGGGAACTCCTACGAGCAGTACTTC. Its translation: CASSLSGNSYEQYF.

The CDR3 sequence is CASSADRGLTEQFF. The CDR3 DNA reads as TGTGCCAGCAGCGCGGACAGGGGGCTCACTGAGCAGTTCTTC. The genes are TRBV7-7 and TRBJ2-1; 11 nucleotides line up with TRBD1. Germline lookup yields CDR1 SSHAT and CDR2 FNYEAQ (reference sequence). V shed 5 bases and J 9 bases; nucleotides not matched to a gene: 6. This CDR3 region has 14 residues.

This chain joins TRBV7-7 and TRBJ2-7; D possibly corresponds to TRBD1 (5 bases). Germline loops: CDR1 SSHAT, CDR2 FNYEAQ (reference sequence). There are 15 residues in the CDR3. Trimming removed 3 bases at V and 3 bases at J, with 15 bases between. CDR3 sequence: CASSFIGRDGYEQYF. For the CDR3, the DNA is TGTGCCAGCAGCTTTATAGGCAGGGATGGCTACGAGCAGTACTTC.

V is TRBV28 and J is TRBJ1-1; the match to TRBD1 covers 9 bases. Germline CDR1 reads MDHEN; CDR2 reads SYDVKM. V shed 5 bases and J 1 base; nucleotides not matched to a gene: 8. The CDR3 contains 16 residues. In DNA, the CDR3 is TGTGCCAGCAGTACAACCTCGACAGGGGGGAACACTGAAGCTTTCTTT. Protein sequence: CASSTTSTGGNTEAFF.

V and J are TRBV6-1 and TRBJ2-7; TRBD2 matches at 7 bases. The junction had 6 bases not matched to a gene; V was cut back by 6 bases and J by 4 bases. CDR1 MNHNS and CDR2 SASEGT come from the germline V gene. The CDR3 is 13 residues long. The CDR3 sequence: CASRWREGYEQYF. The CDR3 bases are TGTGCCAGCAGATGGAGGGAGGGATACGAGCAGTACTTC.

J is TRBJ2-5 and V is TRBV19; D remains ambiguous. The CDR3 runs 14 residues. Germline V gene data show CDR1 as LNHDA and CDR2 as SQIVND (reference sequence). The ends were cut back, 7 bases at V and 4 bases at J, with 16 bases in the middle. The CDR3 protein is CASTRTAAAETQYF. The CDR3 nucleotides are TGTGCCAGTACCAGGACCGCTGCGGCAGAGACCCAGTACTTC.

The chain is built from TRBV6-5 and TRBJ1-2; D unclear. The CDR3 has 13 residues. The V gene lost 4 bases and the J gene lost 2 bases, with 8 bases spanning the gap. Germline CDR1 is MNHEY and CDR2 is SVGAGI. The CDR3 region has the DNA TGTGCCAGCAGTTCGGACCGGAACTATGGCTACACCTTC. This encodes CASSSDRNYGYTF.

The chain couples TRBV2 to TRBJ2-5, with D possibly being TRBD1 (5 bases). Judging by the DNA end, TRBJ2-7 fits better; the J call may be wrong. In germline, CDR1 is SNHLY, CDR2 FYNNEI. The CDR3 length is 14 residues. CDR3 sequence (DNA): TGTGCCAGCAGGGAAAATCAGGGTGTCTACGAGCAGTACTTC. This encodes CASRENQGVYEQYF.

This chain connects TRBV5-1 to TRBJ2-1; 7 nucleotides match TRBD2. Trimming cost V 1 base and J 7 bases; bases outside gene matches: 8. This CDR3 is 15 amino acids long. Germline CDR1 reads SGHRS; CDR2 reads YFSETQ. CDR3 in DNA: TGCGCCAGCAGCTTGTCTCCGGGAGGTATAAATGAGCAGTTCTTC. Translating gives CASSLSPGGINEQFF.

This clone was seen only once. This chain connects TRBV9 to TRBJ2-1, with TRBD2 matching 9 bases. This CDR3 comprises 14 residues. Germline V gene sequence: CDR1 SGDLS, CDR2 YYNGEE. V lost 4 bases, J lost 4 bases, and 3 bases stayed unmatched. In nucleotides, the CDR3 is TGTGCCAGCAGCCTGACTAGCGGTTACAATGAGCAGTTCTTC. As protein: CASSLTSGYNEQFF.

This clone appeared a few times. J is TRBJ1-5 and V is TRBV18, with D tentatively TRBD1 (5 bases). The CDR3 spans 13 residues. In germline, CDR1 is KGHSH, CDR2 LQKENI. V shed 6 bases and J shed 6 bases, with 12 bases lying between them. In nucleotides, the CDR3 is TGTGCCAGCTCGGGAGGGGAGGGTCAGCCCCAGCATTTT. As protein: CASSGGEGQPQHF.

DNA of the CDR3: TGTGCTAGTGGTTTGGAGGCTAGCGGGTCTGGGGAAAGAGAGACCCAGTACTTC. Translated: CASGLEASGSGERETQYF. The J gene is TRBJ2-5, the V gene TRBV12-5; 8 nucleotides align to TRBD2. This CDR3 has 18 residues. Per the germline V gene, CDR1 is LGHNT and CDR2 is FRNRAP. The junction had 14 bases not matched to a gene; V was cut back by 1 base and J by 4 bases.

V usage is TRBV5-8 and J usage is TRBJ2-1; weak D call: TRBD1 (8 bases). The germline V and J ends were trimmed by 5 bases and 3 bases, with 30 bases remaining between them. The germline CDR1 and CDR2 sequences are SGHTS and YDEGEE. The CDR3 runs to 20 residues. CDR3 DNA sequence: TGTGCCAGCAGTTCTTCAGGGGGCGACGGGGGGCGAGGGGTCTACAATGAGCAGTTCTTC. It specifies CASSSSGGDGGRGVYNEQFF.

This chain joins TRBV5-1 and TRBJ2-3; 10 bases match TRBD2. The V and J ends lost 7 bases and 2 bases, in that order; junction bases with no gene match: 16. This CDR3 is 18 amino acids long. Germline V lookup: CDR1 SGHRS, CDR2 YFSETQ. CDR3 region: CASATTAIAGGITDTQYF. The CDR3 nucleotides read TGCGCCAGCGCCACTACCGCCATAGCGGGAGGAATCACAGATACGCAGTATTTT.

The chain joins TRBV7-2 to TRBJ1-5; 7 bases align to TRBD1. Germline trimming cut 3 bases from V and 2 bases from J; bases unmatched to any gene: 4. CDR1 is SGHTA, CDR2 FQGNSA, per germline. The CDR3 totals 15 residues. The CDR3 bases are TGTGCCAGCAGCTTGACAGGGTTCGGCAATCAGCCCCAGCATTTT. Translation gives CASSLTGFGNQPQHF. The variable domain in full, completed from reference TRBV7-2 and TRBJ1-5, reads GAGVSQSPSNKVTEKGKDVELRCDPISGHTALYWYRQSLGQGLEFLIYFQGNSAPDKSGLPSDRFSAERTGGSVSTLTIQRTQQEDSAVYLCASSLTGFGNQPQHFGDGTRLSIL.